Detailed here is one T cell receptor beta chain. Its antigen remains unidentified. The sample originates from a study of vaccination effects on CD4 cells after COVID-19. Repertoires were generated with immunoSEQ multiplex PCR, while TCRdb's copy carries only in-frame clones and drops some. The data show 60,000 to 75,000 clones, over 65% seen once. Under the ViraFEST assay, PBMC were stimulated with viral peptide pools so that antigen-specific CD4+ T cells expanded. Sequencing was performed afterwards. Having been cultured for around nine days, the cells underwent CD4+ T cell isolation. Infection dated between March and December 2020, before the Alpha, Beta and Delta variants reached the United States. The CDR3 contains 16 residues. Germline V CDR1 and CDR2: SGHAT, FQNNGV. Trimming stripped 1 base from V and 2 bases from J, with 15 bases between.

The material was CD4+ T cells from PBMCs cultured with HIV peptides, obtained before COVID-19 vaccination. Subset of the sample: HIV-1 Nef peptide pool negative control/reference culture. The origin of this receptor is a human donor who had a prior SARS-CoV-2 infection. The V gene is TRBV11-2, the J gene TRBJ2-7; no firm D call. Here the CDR3 reads CASSLVHRRQTYEQYF. The CDR3 DNA follows: TGTGCCAGCAGCTTAGTTCATCGCCGCCAAACCTACGAGCAGTACTTC.